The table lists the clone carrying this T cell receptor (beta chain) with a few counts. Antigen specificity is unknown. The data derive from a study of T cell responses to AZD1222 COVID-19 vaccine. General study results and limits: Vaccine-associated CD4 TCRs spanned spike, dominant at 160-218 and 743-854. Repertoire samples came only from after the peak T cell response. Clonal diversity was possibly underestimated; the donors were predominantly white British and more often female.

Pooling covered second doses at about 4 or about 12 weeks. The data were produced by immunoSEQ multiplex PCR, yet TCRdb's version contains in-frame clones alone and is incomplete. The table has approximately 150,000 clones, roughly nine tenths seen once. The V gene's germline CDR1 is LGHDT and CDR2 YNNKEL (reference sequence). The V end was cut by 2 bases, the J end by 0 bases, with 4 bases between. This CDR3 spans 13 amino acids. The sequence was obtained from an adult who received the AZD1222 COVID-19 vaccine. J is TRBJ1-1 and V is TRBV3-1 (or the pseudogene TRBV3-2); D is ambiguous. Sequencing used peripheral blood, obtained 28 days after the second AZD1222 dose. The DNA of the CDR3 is TGTGCCAGCAGCCAATGGCTGAACACTGAAGCTTTCTTT. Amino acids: CASSQWLNTEAFF.